One and the same sample provided the 14 T cell receptor beta chains below, sequenced in a study of blood T cell repertoires in COVID-19 (dated by TCRdb to the early 2020s). Libraries were built with the immunoSEQ multiplex PCR assay. Held by TCRdb, this immuneACCESS table contains in-frame sequences only and omits some clones. Under half of the omission traces to an unresolved V gene where checked; the cause of the rest is unknown. Within this sample are 120,000 or so clones, with approximately 88% of them counted one time only. The top ten constitute about 8% of the sample. Sequences were obtained from peripheral blood. These receptors were taken from a man aged 50 to 59 with acute or convalescent COVID-19.

J is TRBJ2-2 and V is TRBV9; TRBD2 might be the D (5 bases). The CDR3 is 15 residues long. The germline V and J ends were trimmed by 5 bases and 0 bases, with 11 bases remaining between them. Germline V lookup: CDR1 SGDLS, CDR2 YYNGEE. CDR3 DNA sequence: TGTGCCAGCAGGTCGGGGTTGTCGAACACCGGGGAGCTGTTTTTT. Translated: CASRSGLSNTGELFF.

V gene TRBV5-4 combines with J gene TRBJ1-2; D is possibly TRBD1 (6 bases). Germline V gives CDR1 SGHNT, CDR2 YYREEE (reference sequence). V shed 4 bases and J shed 6 bases, with 16 bases lying between them. The length of the CDR3 is 14 residues. CDR3 amino acids: CASSPPGQGNGYTF. For the CDR3, the DNA is TGTGCCAGCAGCCCACCCGGGCAGGGGAATGGCTACACCTTC.

The chain recombines TRBV27 with TRBJ2-2, with a weak D call TRBD1 (6 bases). This CDR3 contains 14 residues. The V gene's germline CDR1 is MNHEY and CDR2 SMNVEV (reference sequence). Trimming pared 2 bases from V and 7 bases from J, leaving 11 bases between. CDR3 amino acids: CASSLVLGHGELFF. DNA of the CDR3: TGTGCCAGCAGTTTAGTGTTGGGACACGGGGAGCTGTTTTTT.

This chain links TRBV3-1 (or the pseudogene TRBV3-2) with TRBJ2-1; D possibly corresponds to TRBD2 (6 bases). The CDR3 is 19 residues long. Trimming took off 4 bases at V and 0 bases at J, with 22 bases between the two ends. CDR1 is LGHDT, CDR2 YNNKEL, per germline (reference sequence). The CDR3 nucleotides are TGTGCCAGCAGCCCAGTTCCCCCCCTAGCGCCCAGCTCCTACAATGAGCAGTTCTTC. It specifies CASSPVPPLAPSSYNEQFF.

The J gene is TRBJ1-2, the V gene TRBV4-1; 11 nucleotides line up with TRBD1. The CDR3 runs 15 residues. The germline V gene has CDR1 MGHRA and CDR2 YSYEKL. J lost 4 bases, V lost 4 bases, and 5 bases had no gene match. The chain's CDR3 is CASSPGDRGIYGYTF. The CDR3 DNA reads as TGCGCCAGCAGCCCCGGGGACAGGGGGATCTATGGCTACACCTTC.

In nucleotides, the CDR3 is TGTGCCAGCAAGGGACTACCGGGCCAAGAGACCCAGTACTTC. This translates into CASKGLPGQETQYF. The chain combines TRBV2 with TRBJ2-5, with 7 bases lining up with TRBD2. Germline trimming cut 7 bases from V and 1 base from J; bases unmatched to any gene: 6. The CDR3 runs to 14 residues. CDR1 is SNHLY, CDR2 FYNNEI, per germline.

This clone has just one count. This rearrangement joins TRBV7-9 to TRBJ2-1; maybe TRBD2 (5 bases). V lost 7 bases and J lost 3, with 10 bases in between. The germline CDR1 and CDR2 sequences are SEHNR and FQNEAQ (reference sequence). The CDR3 has 13 amino acids. The CDR3 loop is CASMNRGYNEQFF. The CDR3 DNA sequence: TGTGCCAGCATGAACCGGGGCTACAATGAGCAGTTCTTC. Looking up the rest from reference TRBV7-9 and TRBJ2-1 gives the full variable domain: DTGVSQNPRHKITKRGQNVTFRCDPISEHNRLYWYRQTLGQGPEFLTYFQNEAQLEKSRLLSDRFSAERPKGSFSTLEIQRTEQGDSAMYLCASMNRGYNEQFFGPGTRLTVL.

J is TRBJ2-1 and V is TRBV4-3; weak D call: TRBD2 (5 bases). Germline V gene lookup returns CDR1 LGHNA and CDR2 YSLEER. The CDR3 totals 17 residues. Trimming took off 0 bases at V and 0 bases at J, with 12 bases between the two ends. For the CDR3, the DNA is TGCGCCAGCAGCCAAGAGGGGAGAACAAGCTCCTACAATGAGCAGTTCTTC. It specifies CASSQEGRTSSYNEQFF.

The chain recombines TRBV30 with TRBJ2-3; 9 positions agree with TRBD2. From germline, CDR1 is GTSNPN and CDR2 SVGIG (reference sequence). There are 16 residues in the CDR3. V dropped 0 bases and J dropped 0; count of bases not matched to a gene: 4. The CDR3 protein is CAWSVPSGVSTDTQYF. In DNA, the CDR3 is TGTGCCTGGAGTGTACCTAGCGGGGTTAGCACAGATACGCAGTATTTT.

The chain employs TRBV7-9 and TRBJ2-1, with 13 nucleotides matching TRBD2. Germline CDR1 reads SEHNR; CDR2 reads FQNEAQ (reference sequence). V lost 0 bases, J lost 10 bases, and 9 bases stayed unmatched. The CDR3 extends over 17 amino acids. CDR3 amino acids: CASSLAPGLAGVWEQFF. CDR3 coding DNA: TGTGCCAGCAGCTTAGCGCCCGGACTAGCGGGAGTTTGGGAGCAGTTCTTC.

The CDR3 DNA reads TGTGCCAGCAGCCAAGCGGGCGGGCCAGCCTACGAGCAGTACTTC. It yields the protein CASSQAGGPAYEQYF. The chain recombines TRBV3-1 (or the pseudogene TRBV3-2) with TRBJ2-7, with D perhaps matching TRBD2 (5 bases). Germline V gene sequence: CDR1 LGHDT, CDR2 YNNKEL (reference sequence). Trimming removed 1 base at V and 2 bases at J, with 12 bases between. This CDR3 has 15 residues.

This clone was counted between two and nine times. V usage is TRBV6-5 and J usage is TRBJ2-3, with 8 bases fitting TRBD2. V lost 3 bases and J lost 2; bases outside the gene matches: 7. In germline, CDR1 is MNHEY, CDR2 SVGAGI. This CDR3 is built from 16 residues. CDR3 sequence reads: CASSYGSSGYTDTQYF. CDR3 DNA: TGTGCCAGCAGTTATGGATCTAGCGGGTACACAGATACGCAGTATTTT.

The chain links TRBV18 to TRBJ2-5, with TRBD1 matching 10 bases. The V gene end was trimmed by 0 bases and the J gene end by 1 base; junction bases not matched to a gene: 2. Germline lookup yields CDR1 KGHSH and CDR2 LQKENI. The CDR3 contains 16 residues. The CDR3 reads CASSPPRTGGQETQYF. CDR3 sequence (DNA): TGTGCCAGCTCACCACCTCGGACAGGGGGCCAAGAGACCCAGTACTTC.

Only a few counts were recorded for this clone. CDR3 DNA sequence: TGTGCCAGCTCACCACCCAGGACTAGCCTGAGAGATACGCAGTATTTT. It translates to CASSPPRTSLRDTQYF. V usage is TRBV18 and J usage is TRBJ2-3; 8 positions match TRBD2. Per germline, CDR1 KGHSH and CDR2 LQKENI. With 0 bases clipped from V and 5 bases from J, the junction kept 7 bases outside the gene matches. This CDR3 comprises 16 residues.